These T cell receptor beta chains were read from a single sample in a study of blood T cell repertoires in COVID-19. The repertoire was sequenced with immunoSEQ multiplex PCR; TCRdb's copy has only in-frame clones and lacks some. Here the sample spans some 300,000 clones, under 90% being singletons. The sequencing sample was made of PBMCs or T cells enriched from blood (not recorded which). The origin of the receptors is a woman in her forties who had recovered from COVID-19. CDR3s include the opening cysteine and the closing phenylalanine or tryptophan. D genes are given only for firm matches. The size field is filled for only some rows; it gives once, few, many or a size class.

CDR3aa: CASSERSFRTDTQYF
CDR3nt: TGCGCCAGCAGCGAACGGAGTTTCCGCACAGATACGCAGTATTTT
d_gene: .
j_gene: TRBJ2-3
abundance: few
v_gene: TRBV4-3

CDR3aa: CASSMTGAGYTF
CDR3nt: TGTGCCAGCAGTATGACAGGGGCTGGCTACACCTTC
d_gene: TRBD1
j_gene: TRBJ1-2
abundance: .
v_gene: TRBV27

CDR3aa: CASSTLYYGYTF
CDR3nt: TGTGCCAGTAGTACCCTTTATTATGGCTACACCTTC
d_gene: .
j_gene: TRBJ1-2
abundance: .
v_gene: TRBV19

CDR3aa: CASSPPRDRQHF
CDR3nt: TGTGCCAGCAGTCCCCCCCGGGACAGGCAGCATTTT
d_gene: TRBD1
j_gene: TRBJ1-5
abundance: .
v_gene: TRBV2

CDR3aa: CASSPQPGLDSNQPQHF
CDR3nt: TGTGCCAGCAGCCCCCAACCTGGACTCGATAGCAATCAGCCCCAGCATTTT
d_gene: .
j_gene: TRBJ1-5
abundance: .
v_gene: TRBV3-1/TRBV3-2

CDR3aa: CARSGLASREQYF
CDR3nt: TGTGCCCGCTCGGGACTAGCGAGCCGCGAGCAGTACTTC
d_gene: TRBD2
j_gene: TRBJ2-7
abundance: .
v_gene: TRBV30

CDR3aa: CASSQASGRSYEQYF
CDR3nt: TGTGCCAGCAGCCAGGCTAGCGGGCGCTCCTACGAGCAGTACTTC
d_gene: TRBD2
j_gene: TRBJ2-7
abundance: .
v_gene: TRBV4-2

CDR3aa: CSVIRDRDSGYTF
CDR3nt: TGCAGCGTTATCAGGGACAGGGACTCTGGCTACACCTTC
d_gene: TRBD1
j_gene: TRBJ1-2
abundance: .
v_gene: TRBV29-1

CDR3aa: CASSFEDSRRVSGTYEQYF
CDR3nt: TGTGCCAGCAGTTTTGAGGACAGCCGGAGGGTGAGCGGGACCTACGAGCAGTACTTC
d_gene: .
j_gene: TRBJ2-7
abundance: few
v_gene: TRBV5-6

CDR3aa: CASSQDLATEAFF
CDR3nt: TGTGCCAGCAGCCAAGATTTGGCCACTGAAGCTTTCTTT
d_gene: .
j_gene: TRBJ1-1
abundance: .
v_gene: TRBV3-1/TRBV3-2

CDR3aa: CASSVHSGGDLGEQFF
CDR3nt: TGTGCCAGCAGCGTCCATAGCGGGGGGGACTTGGGTGAGCAGTTCTTC
d_gene: TRBD2
j_gene: TRBJ2-1
abundance: once
v_gene: TRBV9

CDR3aa: CASSSTGRGYTF
CDR3nt: TGTGCCAGCAGTTCGACAGGGAGGGGCTACACCTTC
d_gene: TRBD1
j_gene: TRBJ1-2
abundance: .
v_gene: TRBV27

CDR3aa: CASSLDRETQYF
CDR3nt: TGTGCCAGCAGCTTAGATCGTGAGACCCAGTACTTC
d_gene: .
j_gene: TRBJ2-5
abundance: .
v_gene: TRBV7-2

CDR3aa: CASSQSLQGAIYEQYF
CDR3nt: TGTGCCAGCAGCCAGAGCTTACAGGGGGCAATTTACGAGCAGTACTTC
d_gene: TRBD1
j_gene: TRBJ2-7
abundance: .
v_gene: TRBV3-1/TRBV3-2

CDR3aa: CASSTGQGLNTEAFF
CDR3nt: TGTGCCAGCAGTACCGGACAGGGACTGAACACTGAAGCTTTCTTT
d_gene: TRBD1
j_gene: TRBJ1-1
abundance: .
v_gene: TRBV5-4

CDR3aa: CASSQDIRQGEDTDTQYF
CDR3nt: TGCGCCAGCAGCCAAGATATCCGCCAGGGGGAAGACACAGATACGCAGTATTTT
d_gene: TRBD1
j_gene: TRBJ2-3
abundance: .
v_gene: TRBV4-1

CDR3aa: CATRSAEGYYQPQHF
CDR3nt: TGTGCCACAAGGTCGGCAGAGGGCTATTATCAGCCCCAGCATTTT
d_gene: .
j_gene: TRBJ1-5
abundance: .
v_gene: TRBV19

CDR3aa: CASSQGQGNTEAFF
CDR3nt: TGTGCCAGCAGCCAAGGACAGGGGAACACTGAAGCTTTCTTT
d_gene: TRBD1
j_gene: TRBJ1-1
abundance: .
v_gene: TRBV9

CDR3aa: CASSEPGQVEAFF
CDR3nt: TGCGCCAGCAGCGAGCCGGGACAGGTTGAAGCTTTCTTT
d_gene: TRBD1
j_gene: TRBJ1-1
abundance: .
v_gene: TRBV5-1

CDR3aa: CASSQELADTQYF
CDR3nt: TGCGCCAGCAGCCAAGAGCTAGCAGATACGCAGTATTTT
d_gene: .
j_gene: TRBJ2-3
abundance: .
v_gene: TRBV4-3

CDR3aa: CASNQGYTDTQYF
CDR3nt: TGTGCCAGCAATCAGGGATACACAGATACGCAGTATTTT
d_gene: .
j_gene: TRBJ2-3
abundance: .
v_gene: TRBV12-3/TRBV12-4

CDR3aa: CASSESFRGQNEQFF
CDR3nt: TGCGCCAGCAGTGAGTCATTCAGGGGCCAGAATGAGCAGTTCTTC
d_gene: .
j_gene: TRBJ2-1
abundance: .
v_gene: TRBV10-1

CDR3aa: CAWSTFGVSGYTF
CDR3nt: TGTGCCTGGAGTACCTTCGGGGTTTCTGGCTACACCTTC
d_gene: .
j_gene: TRBJ1-2
abundance: .
v_gene: TRBV30

CDR3aa: CASSIGGQLEQYF
CDR3nt: TGTGCCAGTAGTATAGGCGGACAACTAGAGCAGTACTTC
d_gene: .
j_gene: TRBJ2-7
abundance: .
v_gene: TRBV19

CDR3aa: CASSRTMGGETQYF
CDR3nt: TGTGCCAGCAGCCGTACCATGGGGGGGGAGACCCAGTACTTC
d_gene: TRBD2
j_gene: TRBJ2-5
abundance: .
v_gene: TRBV11-1

CDR3aa: CASSTGTGGNYGYTF
CDR3nt: TGTGCCAGTAGTACCGGGACAGGGGGTAACTATGGCTACACCTTC
d_gene: TRBD1
j_gene: TRBJ1-2
abundance: .
v_gene: TRBV19

CDR3aa: CASSYLSGGAEKLFF
CDR3nt: TGTGCCAGCAGTTACCTGTCCGGAGGGGCTGAAAAACTGTTTTTT
d_gene: .
j_gene: TRBJ1-4
abundance: once
v_gene: TRBV6-5

CDR3aa: CASSRDLAGTDTQYF
CDR3nt: TGTGCCAGCAGCCGGGACTTAGCGGGGACAGATACGCAGTATTTT
d_gene: TRBD2
j_gene: TRBJ2-3
abundance: .
v_gene: TRBV7-9

CDR3aa: CASSNDRNPYEQYF
CDR3nt: TGTGCCAGCAGTAACGACAGAAACCCCTACGAGCAGTACTTC
d_gene: .
j_gene: TRBJ2-7
abundance: .
v_gene: TRBV6-5

CDR3aa: CASSQGVGERYTF
CDR3nt: TGTGCCAGCAGCCAAGGAGTCGGGGAGCGCTACACCTTC
d_gene: .
j_gene: TRBJ1-2
abundance: .
v_gene: TRBV3-1/TRBV3-2

CDR3aa: CASSQYWASEQYF
CDR3nt: TGTGCCAGCAGCCAATATTGGGCCAGCGAGCAGTACTTC
d_gene: .
j_gene: TRBJ2-7
abundance: .
v_gene: TRBV6-2/TRBV6-3

CDR3aa: CAWRPPDRVHGYTF
CDR3nt: TGTGCCTGGAGACCACCCGACAGGGTCCATGGCTACACCTTC
d_gene: TRBD1
j_gene: TRBJ1-2
abundance: once
v_gene: TRBV30

CDR3aa: CASSPLGQAYEQYF
CDR3nt: TGTGCCAGCAGCCCCTTAGGACAGGCATACGAGCAGTACTTC
d_gene: TRBD1
j_gene: TRBJ2-7
abundance: .
v_gene: TRBV7-2

CDR3aa: CASSYGPRGNQPQHF
CDR3nt: TGTGCCAGCAGTTACGGCCCCCGGGGCAATCAGCCCCAGCATTTT
d_gene: .
j_gene: TRBJ1-5
abundance: .
v_gene: TRBV6-2/TRBV6-3

CDR3aa: CASRDRDYNEQFF
CDR3nt: TGCGCCAGCCGGGACAGGGACTACAATGAGCAGTTCTTC
d_gene: TRBD1
j_gene: TRBJ2-1
abundance: .
v_gene: TRBV5-1

CDR3aa: CASSLDRTSGEQYF
CDR3nt: TGTGCCAGCAGCTTAGATAGGACGAGCGGCGAGCAGTACTTC
d_gene: .
j_gene: TRBJ2-7
abundance: .
v_gene: TRBV11-2

CDR3aa: CASSSTAQSLSGANVLTF
CDR3nt: TGTGCCAGCAGCTCGACAGCCCAGTCCCTCTCTGGGGCCAACGTCCTGACTTTC
d_gene: .
j_gene: TRBJ2-6
abundance: .
v_gene: TRBV13

CDR3aa: CSVRSGGRTGPETQYF
CDR3nt: TGCAGCGTGCGCTCGGGTGGTAGGACAGGGCCGGAGACCCAGTACTTC
d_gene: TRBD1
j_gene: TRBJ2-5
abundance: .
v_gene: TRBV29-1

CDR3aa: CSASGGNTEAFF
CDR3nt: TGCAGTGCTAGTGGCGGTAACACTGAAGCTTTCTTT
d_gene: .
j_gene: TRBJ1-1
abundance: .
v_gene: TRBV20-1

CDR3aa: CASSLGQGGEAFF
CDR3nt: TGTGCCAGCAGTTTGGGCCAGGGAGGTGAAGCTTTCTTT
d_gene: .
j_gene: TRBJ1-1
abundance: .
v_gene: TRBV12-3/TRBV12-4

CDR3aa: CATSRTPGSPRGYEQYF
CDR3nt: TGTGCCACCAGCAGGACCCCCGGGAGCCCACGTGGCTACGAGCAGTACTTC
d_gene: .
j_gene: TRBJ2-7
abundance: .
v_gene: TRBV15

CDR3aa: CATSTGEVTEAFF
CDR3nt: TGTGCCACCTCTACGGGGGAGGTCACTGAAGCTTTCTTT
d_gene: .
j_gene: TRBJ1-1
abundance: .
v_gene: TRBV24-1